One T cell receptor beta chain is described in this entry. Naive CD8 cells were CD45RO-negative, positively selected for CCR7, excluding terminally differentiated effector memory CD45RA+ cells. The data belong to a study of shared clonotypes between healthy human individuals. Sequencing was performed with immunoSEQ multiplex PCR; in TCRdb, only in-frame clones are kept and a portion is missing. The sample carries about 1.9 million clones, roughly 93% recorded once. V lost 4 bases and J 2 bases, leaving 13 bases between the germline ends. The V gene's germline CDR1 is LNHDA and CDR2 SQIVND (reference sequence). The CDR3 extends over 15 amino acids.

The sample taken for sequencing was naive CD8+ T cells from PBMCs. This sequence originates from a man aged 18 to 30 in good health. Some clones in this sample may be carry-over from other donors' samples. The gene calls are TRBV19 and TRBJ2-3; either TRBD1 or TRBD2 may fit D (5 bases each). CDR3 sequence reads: CASSTPGTYTDTQYF. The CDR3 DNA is TGTGCCAGTAGTACCCCGGGGACCTACACAGATACGCAGTATTTT.